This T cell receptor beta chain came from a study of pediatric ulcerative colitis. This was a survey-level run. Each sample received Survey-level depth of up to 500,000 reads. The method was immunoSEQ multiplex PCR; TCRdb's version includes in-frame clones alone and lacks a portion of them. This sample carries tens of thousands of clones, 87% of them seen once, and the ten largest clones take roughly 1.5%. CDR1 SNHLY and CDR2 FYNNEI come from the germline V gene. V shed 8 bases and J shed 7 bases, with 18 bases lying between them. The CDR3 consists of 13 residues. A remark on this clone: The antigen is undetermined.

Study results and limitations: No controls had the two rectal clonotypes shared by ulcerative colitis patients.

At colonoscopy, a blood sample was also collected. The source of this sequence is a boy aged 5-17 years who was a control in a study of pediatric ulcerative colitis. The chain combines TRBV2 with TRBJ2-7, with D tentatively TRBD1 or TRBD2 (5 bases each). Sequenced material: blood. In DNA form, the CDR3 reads TGTGCCAGCCGGGGACGGAACTTGGGAGAGCAGTACTTC. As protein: CASRGRNLGEQYF.